This entry lists 16 T cell receptor beta chains sequenced from one sample in a study of Ad26.COV2.S vaccination and SARS-CoV-2 variants. The repertoire was sequenced with immunoSEQ multiplex PCR; TCRdb's copy has only in-frame clones and lacks some. The table records roughly 420,000 clones, about 91% of them present only once. The treatment was: some 20 received Ad26.COV2.S at low or high dose, single or two shots; about 5 received placebo; per-sample allocation not given. The samples were gathered on day 63 after the first injection of vaccine or placebo. The sample here was peripheral blood, taken in a trial of Ad26.COV2.S vaccine versus placebo. These receptors all stem from a person aged 18-60 years who received the Ad26.COV2.S COVID-19 vaccine or a placebo.

The gene calls are TRBV15 and TRBJ1-2; D gene unclear. The CDR3 is 16 amino acids. Germline CDR1 LNHNV, CDR2 YYDKDF (reference sequence). The V gene lost 0 bases and the J gene lost 4 bases, with 15 bases spanning the gap. The CDR3 is CATSRDGRGDGYGYTF. The CDR3 DNA reads as TGTGCCACCAGCAGAGATGGTCGAGGAGATGGCTATGGCTACACCTTC.

On this clone: This CDR3 is also generated by other DNA sequences in the sample. The chain is built from TRBV4-2 and TRBJ1-2; D ambiguous. The CDR3 totals 13 residues. The germline gives CDR1 LGHNA, CDR2 YNFKEQ. V was clipped by 2 bases and J by 0 bases, with 4 bases between them. The CDR3 sequence is CASSQRANYGYTF. The CDR3 coding sequence is TGTGCCAGCAGCCAACGGGCTAACTATGGCTACACCTTC.

The chain employs TRBV2 and TRBJ2-7, with D possibly TRBD2 on 6 matching bases. Trimming stripped 7 bases from V and 3 bases from J, with 13 bases between. In germline, CDR1 is SNHLY, CDR2 FYNNEI. The CDR3 sequence is 13 residues long. The CDR3 DNA is TGTGCCAGCACCGCGGGATCCATCTACGAGCAGTACTTC. Its protein is CASTAGSIYEQYF.

This clone was seen a single time. CDR3 sequence (DNA): TGCAGCGTGGGCAGGGTTGCGGGCGAAAAACTGTTTTTT. The encoded protein is CSVGRVAGEKLFF. The gene calls are TRBV29-1 and TRBJ1-4; weak D call: TRBD1 (5 bases). V shed 6 bases and J shed 8 bases, with 16 bases lying between them. Per germline, CDR1 SQVTM and CDR2 ANQGSEA. CDR3 length: 13 amino acids.

V is TRBV9 and J is TRBJ1-1, with D tentatively TRBD1 (5 bases). Deletions cut 0 bases from V and 7 bases from J, with 25 bases between. The CDR3 is made up of 18 amino acids. Looked up from germline, CDR1 is SGDLS and CDR2 is YYNGEE. In DNA, the CDR3 is TGTGCCAGCAGCGTAGAGCTATCGAGGGAGGGCGAGGGGAATGAAGCTTTCTTT. Amino acid sequence: CASSVELSREGEGNEAFF.

The chain joins TRBV2 to TRBJ2-3; D remains ambiguous. CDR1 and CDR2 (germline): SNHLY, FYNNEI. The CDR3 totals 12 residues. V was cut by 1 base and J by 5 bases, with 4 bases left in between. CDR3 in DNA: TGTGCCAGCAGTGAAGTTGTAGATACGCAGTATTTT. Translating it yields CASSEVVDTQYF.

The chain uses TRBV27 and TRBJ2-5; 7 bases are a match to TRBD2. After removal of 6 bases from V and 4 bases from J, the junction contained 17 bases not matched to a gene. The CDR3 runs 17 residues. From germline, CDR1 is MNHEY and CDR2 SMNVEV (reference sequence). CDR3 region: CASSLLAGSPGPETQYF. The CDR3 DNA is TGTGCCAGCAGCCTTTTAGCGGGTAGCCCGGGGCCAGAGACCCAGTACTTC.

This chain links TRBV11-3 with TRBJ1-1, with no clear D. Germline CDR1 SGHNT, CDR2 YENEEA. This CDR3 contains 12 residues. V shed 3 bases and J shed 5 bases, with 7 bases lying between them. CDR3 sequence (DNA): TGTGCCAGCAGCTTTCTGGGTACTGAAGCTTTCTTT. As protein: CASSFLGTEAFF.

The chain has TRBV23-1 and TRBJ2-7; 11 positions agree with TRBD2. TRBV23-1 is an open reading frame, and its role is uncertain. Losses at the gene ends were 3 bases for V and 8 bases for J; bases not matched to a gene: 18. The CDR3 has 18 residues. DNA of the CDR3: TGCGCCAGCAGTCATTCCCTAGCGGGAGGAGCTTCGAAGAGAAAGCAGTACGTC. Translating gives CASSHSLAGGASKRKQYV.

The V and J genes are TRBV7-3 and TRBJ1-6; unclear D gene. Trimming shortened V by 4 bases and J by 10 bases, and 11 bases separated the two germline ends. The CDR3 covers 13 residues. The germline CDR1 and CDR2 sequences are SGHTA and FQGTGA. The CDR3 loop reads CASSSDGMSPLHF. In DNA, the CDR3 is TGTGCCAGCAGCTCCGACGGAATGTCACCCCTCCACTTT.

The chain carries TRBV24-1 and TRBJ2-1, with D perhaps given as TRBD1 or TRBD2 (5 bases each). This CDR3 is 16 amino acids long. The V gene's germline CDR1 is KGHDR and CDR2 SFDVKD. The V gene lost 1 base and the J gene lost 5 bases, with 14 bases spanning the gap. The CDR3: CATSDLPGRPHNEQFF. In DNA, the CDR3 is TGTGCCACCAGTGATTTACCGGGACGTCCTCACAATGAGCAGTTCTTC.

The chain links TRBV7-2 to TRBJ2-7; D is perhaps TRBD2 (6 bases). The germline V gene has CDR1 SGHTA and CDR2 FQGNSA. Deletions cut 0 bases from V and 0 bases from J, with 9 bases between. The CDR3 runs 15 residues. The CDR3 is CASSLASGASYEQYF. In DNA form, the CDR3 reads TGTGCCAGCAGCTTAGCTAGCGGCGCCTCCTACGAGCAGTACTTC.

The V call is TRBV5-1, the J call TRBJ2-4; D not resolved. This CDR3 has 9 residues. Germline V gene sequence: CDR1 SGHRS, CDR2 YFSETQ. V lost 5 bases and J 13 bases, leaving 7 bases between the germline ends. The CDR3, as DNA: TGCGCCAGCAGGGGCGACCAGTACTTC. Its translation: CASRGDQYF.

The V gene is TRBV7-8, the J gene TRBJ2-7; TRBD2 matches 7 bases. This CDR3 spans 12 amino acids. V trimming: 5 bases; J trimming: 9 bases; junction bases outside the gene matches: 7. CDR1 is SGHVS and CDR2 is FQNEAQ in the germline V gene. The CDR3 nucleotides are TGTGCCAGCAGCGACATTAGCGGGCGGCAGTACGTC. As protein: CASSDISGRQYV.

The CDR3 region has the DNA TGTGCCAGCAGCTCGACAGGGATCTATGGCTACACCTTC. Its protein product is CASSSTGIYGYTF. The rearrangement joins TRBV5-5 to TRBJ1-2, with 7 bases aligning to TRBD1. V trimming: 3 bases; J trimming: 4 bases; junction bases outside the gene matches: 3. This CDR3 is built from 13 residues. In germline, CDR1 is SGHKS, CDR2 YYEKEE (reference sequence).

The chain has TRBV5-4 and TRBJ1-1, with TRBD1 matching 9 bases. CDR1 SGHNT and CDR2 YYREEE come from the germline V gene (reference sequence). V trimming: 5 bases; J trimming: 2 bases; junction bases outside the gene matches: 7. The CDR3 runs 15 residues. CDR3 sequence (DNA): TGTGCCAGCAGGCCTGGGACAGGGCTCAACACTGAAGCTTTCTTT. Encoded protein: CASRPGTGLNTEAFF.